This TCR beta chain originates from a study of T-cell memory formation after mild COVID-19. General study findings and limits: Contracting clones, day 15 to 85, had balanced CD4/CD8, and later expanders favored CD4+.

In this sample, this clonotype turned up a few times. Its antigen is unidentified. With 2 bases removed from V and 7 bases from J, the gap between germline ends came to 12 bases. Germline values: CDR1 SGHKS, CDR2 YYEKEE (reference sequence). The CDR3 runs to 14 residues. TCRdb fed the 5' RACE reads into MiXCR, producing one record per CDR3 protein. The top ten hold approximately 12% of the sample, which has about 560,000 distinct CDR3 sequences, around 17% seen once. The sample was PBMCs or a T cell subset sorted from them (not recorded which). The rearrangement joins TRBV5-5 to TRBJ2-2; no firm D call. This receptor was taken from an adult woman who had mild COVID-19 (a few samples of this study predate the infection). Cell type and time point are not known. As DNA, the CDR3 is TGTGCCAGCAGCTTACTTCCCGATGTCGGGGAGCTGTTTTTT. Its protein is CASSLLPDVGELFF.